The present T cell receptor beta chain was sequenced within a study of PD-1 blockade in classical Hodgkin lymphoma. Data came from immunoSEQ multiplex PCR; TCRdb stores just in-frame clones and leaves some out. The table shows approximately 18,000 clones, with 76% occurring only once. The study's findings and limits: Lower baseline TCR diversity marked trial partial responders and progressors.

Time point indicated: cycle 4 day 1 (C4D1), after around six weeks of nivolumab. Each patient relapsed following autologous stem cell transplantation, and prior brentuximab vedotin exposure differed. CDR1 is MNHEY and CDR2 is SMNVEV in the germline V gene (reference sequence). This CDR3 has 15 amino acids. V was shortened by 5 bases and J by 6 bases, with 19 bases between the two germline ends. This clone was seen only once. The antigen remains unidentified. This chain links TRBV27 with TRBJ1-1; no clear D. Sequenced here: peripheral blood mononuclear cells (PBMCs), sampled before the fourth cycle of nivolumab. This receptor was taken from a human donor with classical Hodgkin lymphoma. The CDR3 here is CASSPARHLGAEAFF. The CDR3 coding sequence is TGTGCCAGCAGTCCGGCCCGACACCTCGGGGCTGAAGCTTTCTTT.